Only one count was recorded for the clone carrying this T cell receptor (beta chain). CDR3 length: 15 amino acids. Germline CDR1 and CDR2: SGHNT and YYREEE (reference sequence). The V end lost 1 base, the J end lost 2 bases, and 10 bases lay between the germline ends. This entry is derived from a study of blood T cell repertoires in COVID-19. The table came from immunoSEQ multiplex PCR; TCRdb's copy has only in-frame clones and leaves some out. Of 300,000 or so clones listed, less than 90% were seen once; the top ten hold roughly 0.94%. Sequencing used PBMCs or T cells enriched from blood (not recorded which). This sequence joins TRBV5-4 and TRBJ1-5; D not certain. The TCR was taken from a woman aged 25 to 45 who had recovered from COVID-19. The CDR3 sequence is CASSLYGVGNQPQHF. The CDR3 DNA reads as TGTGCCAGCAGCTTGTACGGGGTGGGCAATCAGCCCCAGCATTTT.